Each of the 11 T cell receptor beta chains below was sequenced from the same sample in a study of early T cells in non-severe SARS-CoV-2 infection. TCRdb processed the 5' RACE reads anew with MiXCR; each CDR3 protein has one entry. Of approximately 79,000 distinct CDR3 sequences listed, 13% were seen once; the top ten hold about 1.1%. The sample was whole blood. The receptors come from an adult who was a healthcare worker with PCR-confirmed SARS-CoV-2 infection or an uninfected control (not recorded which).

This clonotype was counted only a few times. The chain uses TRBV20-1 and TRBJ2-2; D ambiguous. The V end lost 0 bases, the J end lost 3 bases, and 11 bases lay between the germline ends. In germline, CDR1 is DFQATT, CDR2 SNEGSKA (reference sequence). CDR3 size: 15 residues. CDR3 bases: TGCAGTGCTAGAGAGTCCATCAGGCACACCGGGGAGCTGTTTTTT. It encodes CSARESIRHTGELFF.

J is TRBJ2-3 and V is TRBV6-6, with 9 positions matching TRBD1. Germline V gene data show CDR1 as MNHNY and CDR2 as SVGAGI (reference sequence). The CDR3 covers 17 residues. V shed 4 bases, J shed 0 bases, and the junction held 8 bases outside the gene matches. CDR3 nucleotide sequence: TGTGCCAGCAGTTCCTGGGACAGGGCAATAAGCACAGATACGCAGTATTTT. Its protein product is CASSSWDRAISTDTQYF.

A few counts support this clonotype. The chain has TRBV4-1 and TRBJ2-7; the match to TRBD1 covers 7 bases. The trim removed 1 base at V and 2 bases at J, leaving 2 bases unmatched. The CDR3 contains 14 residues. The germline V gene encodes CDR1 MGHRA and CDR2 YSYEKL. For the CDR3, the DNA is TGCGCCAGCAGCCAAGTAACAGGGGCCTACGAGCAGTACTTC. Protein: CASSQVTGAYEQYF.

This clonotype was counted at least ten times. The chain combines TRBV20-1 with TRBJ1-2; TRBD1 might be the D (6 bases). Germline CDR1 is DFQATT and CDR2 is SNEGSKA (reference sequence). This CDR3 contains 13 residues. V lost 3 bases, J lost 8 bases, and 16 bases lay in between. The CDR3 protein is CSASRSGHGGYTF. Written as DNA, the CDR3 is TGCAGTGCTAGTCGCTCGGGACATGGGGGCTACACCTTC.

The J gene is TRBJ1-1, the V gene TRBV13; D possibly corresponds to TRBD1 (6 bases). Trimming took off 4 bases at V and 0 bases at J, with 9 bases between the two ends. Germline V lookup: CDR1 PRHDT, CDR2 FYEKMQ (reference sequence). This CDR3 contains 14 residues. DNA for the CDR3: TGTGCCAGCAGCTCCGGGGGCATGAACACTGAAGCTTTCTTT. Translation: CASSSGGMNTEAFF.

A few counts support this clonotype. V and J are TRBV30 and TRBJ1-1, with D perhaps matching TRBD1 (5 bases). V was cut by 0 bases and J by 0 bases, with 14 bases left in between. There are 16 residues in the CDR3. Per germline, CDR1 GTSNPN and CDR2 SVGIG (reference sequence). The DNA for the CDR3 is TGTGCCTGGAGTGTGGGGAGGGGCGGCATGAACACTGAAGCTTTCTTT. The encoded protein is CAWSVGRGGMNTEAFF.

This clonotype was detected once. The rearrangement links TRBV27 to TRBJ2-1; D call uncertain. This CDR3 is 11 amino acids long. Looked up from germline, CDR1 is MNHEY and CDR2 is SMNVEV (reference sequence). Trimming took 4 bases from V and 8 from J, leaving 6 bases between them. CDR3 in DNA: TGTGCCAGCAGTTCCGGTGATGAGCAGTTCTTC. Translation gives CASSSGDEQFF.

This clonotype was seen a handful of times. The chain uses TRBV7-6 and TRBJ2-7; D remains unclear. This CDR3 is built from 14 residues. The germline V and J ends were trimmed by 1 base and 3 bases, with 10 bases remaining between them. Germline CDR1 reads SGHVS; CDR2 reads FNYEAQ. This CDR3 reads CASSLGGSFYEQYF. DNA of the CDR3: TGTGCCAGCAGCTTAGGAGGTAGCTTCTACGAGCAGTACTTC.

This clonotype has ten or more counts. This chain joins TRBV27 and TRBJ1-5; tentatively, D is TRBD1 (6 bases). There are 15 residues in the CDR3. The V end was cut by 3 bases, the J end by 2 bases, with 11 bases between. Per the germline V gene, CDR1 is MNHEY and CDR2 is SMNVEV (reference sequence). This CDR3 is CASSLGRGGNQPQHF. The CDR3 bases are TGTGCCAGCAGTTTGGGCAGGGGAGGCAATCAGCCCCAGCATTTT.

This chain connects TRBV10-3 to TRBJ2-3; tentative D call: TRBD2 (6 bases). Germline V lookup: CDR1 ENHRY, CDR2 SYGVKD. V gave up 6 bases and J gave up 4 bases, with 8 bases separating them. The CDR3 loop spans 12 amino acids. CDR3 residues: CAIREGPDTQYF. In nucleotides, the CDR3 is TGTGCCATCAGGGAGGGGCCAGATACGCAGTATTTT.

The CDR3 here is CASKRAGRSDTQYF. In DNA form, the CDR3 reads TGTGCCAGCAAAAGAGCGGGCAGGTCAGATACGCAGTATTTT. The V call is TRBV7-8, the J call TRBJ2-3; the D gene is possibly TRBD2 (6 bases). CDR3 length equals 14 residues. The germline CDR1 and CDR2 sequences are SGHVS and FQNEAQ. V gave up 7 bases and J gave up 4 bases, with 15 bases separating them.